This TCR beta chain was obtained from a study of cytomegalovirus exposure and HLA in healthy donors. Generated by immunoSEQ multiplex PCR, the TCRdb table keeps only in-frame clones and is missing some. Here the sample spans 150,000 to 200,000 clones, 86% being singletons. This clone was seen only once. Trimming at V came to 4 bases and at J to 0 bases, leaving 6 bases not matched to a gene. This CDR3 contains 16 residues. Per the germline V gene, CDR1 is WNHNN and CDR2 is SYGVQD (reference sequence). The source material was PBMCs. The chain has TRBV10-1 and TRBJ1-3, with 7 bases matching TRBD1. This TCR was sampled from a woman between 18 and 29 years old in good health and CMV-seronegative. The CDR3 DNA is TGCGCCAGCAGTGGAACCGGGACAGACTCTGGAAACACCATATATTTT. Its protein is CASSGTGTDSGNTIYF.